This entry is about one T cell receptor beta chain. The data derive from a study of blood T cell repertoires in COVID-19. About the research overall: The United States, Italy and Spain supplied acute and convalescent COVID-19 samples. T cells, B-cell-depleted T cells, or PBMCs provided the cDNA or gDNA that served as material.

Enrolment of Seattle patients took place during active infection, and they were followed longitudinally. Per the study methods: Researchers report that nucleated cell counts were estimated from reference gene primer amplification. Profiled with immunoSEQ multiplex PCR; TCRdb holds only in-frame clones, not every one. V and J calls plus clone size are reproduced from that table; the DNA served to infer D and trimming. The sample has 250,000 to 350,000 clones, approximately 90% seen once. Trimming left V 0 bases short and J 8 bases short, with 16 bases between. The germline V gene encodes CDR1 LGHNA and CDR2 YNFKEQ. The CDR3 loop spans 15 amino acids.

The sequenced sample was peripheral blood. This chain uses TRBV4-2 with TRBJ1-2, with D tentatively TRBD1 (6 bases). The TCR was taken from a woman aged 25 to 45 with COVID-19, enrolled during active disease. The CDR3 loop reads CASSQDPDLQGGYTF. The DNA for the CDR3 is TGTGCCAGCAGCCAAGATCCGGACCTTCAGGGGGGCTACACCTTC.